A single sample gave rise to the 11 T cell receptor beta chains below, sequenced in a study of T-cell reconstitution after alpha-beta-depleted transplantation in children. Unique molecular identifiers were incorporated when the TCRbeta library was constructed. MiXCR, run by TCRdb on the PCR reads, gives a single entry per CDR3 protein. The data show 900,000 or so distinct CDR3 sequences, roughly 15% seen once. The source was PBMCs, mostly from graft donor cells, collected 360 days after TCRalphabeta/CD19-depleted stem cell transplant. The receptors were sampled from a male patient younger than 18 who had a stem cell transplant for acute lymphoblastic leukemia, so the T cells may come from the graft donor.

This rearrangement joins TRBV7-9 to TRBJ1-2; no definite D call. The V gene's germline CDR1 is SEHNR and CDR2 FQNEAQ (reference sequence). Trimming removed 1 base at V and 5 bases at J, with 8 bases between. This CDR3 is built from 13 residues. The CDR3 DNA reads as TGTGCCAGCAGCTTAGGTTCCCAATATGGCTACACCTTC. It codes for CASSLGSQYGYTF.

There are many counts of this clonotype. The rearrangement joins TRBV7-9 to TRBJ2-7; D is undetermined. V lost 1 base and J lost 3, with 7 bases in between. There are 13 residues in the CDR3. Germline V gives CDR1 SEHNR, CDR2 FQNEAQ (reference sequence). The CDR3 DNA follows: TGTGCCAGCAGCTTAGTCCAGGACTACGAGCAGTACTTC. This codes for CASSLVQDYEQYF.

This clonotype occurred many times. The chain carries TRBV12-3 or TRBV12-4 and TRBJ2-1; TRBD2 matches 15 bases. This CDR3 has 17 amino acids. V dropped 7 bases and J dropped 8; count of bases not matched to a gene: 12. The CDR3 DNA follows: TGTGCCAGCAAACCCGGGACTAGCGGGAGGTCGAGGGATGAGCAGTTCTTC. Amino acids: CASKPGTSGRSRDEQFF.

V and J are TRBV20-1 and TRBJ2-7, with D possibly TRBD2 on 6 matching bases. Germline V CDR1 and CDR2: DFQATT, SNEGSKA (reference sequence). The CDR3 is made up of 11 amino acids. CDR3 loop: CSARGTSEQYF. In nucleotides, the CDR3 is TGCAGCGCCCGGGGGACGAGTGAGCAGTACTTC.

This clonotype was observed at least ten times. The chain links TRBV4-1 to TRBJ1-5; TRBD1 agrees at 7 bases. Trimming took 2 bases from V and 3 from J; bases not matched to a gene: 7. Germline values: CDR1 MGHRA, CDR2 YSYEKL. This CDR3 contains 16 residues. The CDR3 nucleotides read TGCGCCAGCAGCCAATCGGACAGGCCCCTCAATCAGCCCCAGCATTTT. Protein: CASSQSDRPLNQPQHF.

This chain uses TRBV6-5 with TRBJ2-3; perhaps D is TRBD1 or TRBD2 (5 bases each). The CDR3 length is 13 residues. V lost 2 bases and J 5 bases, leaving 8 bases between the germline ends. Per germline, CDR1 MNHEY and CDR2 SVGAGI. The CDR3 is CASSYGAGDTQYF. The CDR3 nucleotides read TGTGCCAGCAGTTACGGGGCGGGAGATACGCAGTATTTT.

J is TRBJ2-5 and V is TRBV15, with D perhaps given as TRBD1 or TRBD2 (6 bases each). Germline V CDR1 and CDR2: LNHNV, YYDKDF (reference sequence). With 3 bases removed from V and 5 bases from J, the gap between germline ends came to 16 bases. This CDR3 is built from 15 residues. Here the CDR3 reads CATSSGWGAVETQYF. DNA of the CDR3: TGTGCCACCAGCAGTGGGTGGGGGGCCGTGGAGACCCAGTACTTC.

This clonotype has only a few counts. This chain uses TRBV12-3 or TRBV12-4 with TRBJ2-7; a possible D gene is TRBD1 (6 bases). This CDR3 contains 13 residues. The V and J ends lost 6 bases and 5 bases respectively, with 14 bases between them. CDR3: CASRRGLRNEQYF. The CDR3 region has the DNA TGTGCCAGCAGGAGGGGGTTGAGGAACGAGCAGTACTTC.

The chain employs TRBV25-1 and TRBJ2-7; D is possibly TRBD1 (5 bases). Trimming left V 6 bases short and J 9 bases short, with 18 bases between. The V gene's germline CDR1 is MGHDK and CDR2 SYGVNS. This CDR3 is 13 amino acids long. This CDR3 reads CASRGHNTVGQYF. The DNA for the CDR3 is TGTGCCAGCAGGGGGCACAATACGGTTGGGCAGTACTTC.

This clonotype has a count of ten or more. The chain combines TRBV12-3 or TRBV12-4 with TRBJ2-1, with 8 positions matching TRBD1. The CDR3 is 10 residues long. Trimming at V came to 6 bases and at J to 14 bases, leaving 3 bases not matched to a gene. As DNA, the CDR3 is TGTGCCAGCAGAACGGACAGGGAGTTCTTC. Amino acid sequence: CASRTDREFF.

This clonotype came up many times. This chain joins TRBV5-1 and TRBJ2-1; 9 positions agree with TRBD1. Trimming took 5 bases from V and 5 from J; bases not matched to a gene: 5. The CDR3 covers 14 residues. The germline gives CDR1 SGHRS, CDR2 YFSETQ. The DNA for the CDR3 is TGCGCCAGCAGGTCCGGGACAGGGAACAATGAGCAGTTCTTC. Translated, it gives CASRSGTGNNEQFF.